Listed below are T cell receptor beta chains from one sample, sequenced in a study of cytomegalovirus exposure and HLA in healthy donors. Repertoires were generated with immunoSEQ multiplex PCR, while TCRdb's copy carries only in-frame clones and drops some. The table shows more than 80,000 clones, with roughly 69% occurring only once. The sample was PBMCs. Receptors were obtained from a man aged 45-65 years in good health and CMV-seronegative. CDR3s leave out the opening cysteine and the closing phenylalanine or tryptophan. Clone size is stated in some rows and not others, as once, few, many or a class when expanded.

>12|TRBV4-3|.
ASSRTGYNSPLH
>17|TRBV2|.
ASSEFWRGRGRINNEQF
>12|TRBV9|.
ASSVGQNYQPQH
>11|TRBV6-1|.
ASSAEFRQPQH
>12|TRBV11-1|.
ASSLSRPPYEQY
>13|TRBV11-3|.
ASSFDGRPYNEQF
>13|TRBV29-1|.
SLSQEGGYTDTQY
>12|TRBV7-9|few
ASSLSSGADTQY
>13|TRBV25-1|few
ASSEWTGGSYEQY
>10|TRBV10-3|.
AISGLAGQQY
>13|TRBV5-1|.
ASSSTGDEWDTQY
>13|TRBV19|.
ATTSRREGNQPQH
>13|TRBV7-2|.
ASSLDSSGGYEQY
>13|TRBV16|.
ASSQSGRGNTEAF
>14|TRBV30|.
AWTPTTGPTYNEQF
>9|TRBV11-3|.
ASSGAETQY
>10|TRBV19|once
ASSFIPEEAF
>12|TRBV7-2|.
ASSFISANTEAF
>9|TRBV20-1|.
SAKGSGELF
>12|TRBV7-2|few
ASSFTANTGELF
>12|TRBV19|few
ASRGYDRVTEAF
>12|TRBV5-4|few
ASSGGTRRDTQY
>14|TRBV4-1|once
ASSQDRGTGNQPQH
>12|TRBV28|.
ASSTPGQGAGYT
>12|TRBV6-5|few
ASRGGRSNYGYT
>12|TRBV4-1|.
ASSQEEVGGRSF
>10|TRBV28|.
ASSLLRSEAF
>11|TRBV19|.
ASSGLSGNIQY
>10|TRBV18|.
ASSPDRVGYT
>13|TRBV5-1|.
ASSLVGGDTGELF
>14|TRBV10-2|few
ASRGPTTGAIYEQY
>14|TRBV7-2|.
ASSFRGGKIYNEQF
>13|TRBV7-2|.
ASSLVWQSNQPQH
>16|TRBV4-1|.
ASSQLTPGTGEYNEQF
>12|TRBV4-2|.
ASSQVAGSYEQY
>13|TRBV9|.
ASSVEGGAYNEQF
>16|TRBV1|few
TSSQSAWTAPSTDTQY
>10|TRBV10-3|.
AISVQNTEAF
>11|TRBV29-1|.
SVDTGSTDTQY
>13|TRBV9|.
ASSTSGVSLETQY
>12|TRBV6-5|.
ASSYHSGGWGYT
>14|TRBV6-6|.
ASSPGAISYNSPLH
>12|TRBV6-5|few
ASSYSYSSYEQY
>15|TRBV4-2|.
ASSQLFTGDMNTEAF
>11|TRBV7-3|.
ASSPLGQGEAF
>10|TRBV10-3|.
AISERDSPLH
>10|TRBV2|.
ASSEARETQY
>12|TRBV7-2|few
ASSLDRQSDTQY
>11|TRBV7-3|.
ASSLGTAGEQF
>12|TRBV30|.
AWRVKREVGEQF
>15|TRBV15|.
ATSSMTSGARGETQY
>14|TRBV4-3|few
ASSQVIPAPLEKLF
>12|TRBV13|.
ASSLGQGDYGYT
>13|TRBV21-1|.
ASSKVRRGPEKLF
>13|TRBV15|.
ATSRGLTEQETQY
>12|TRBV6-6|.
ASSTLAGGYEQY
>13|TRBV5-6|.
ASSSTGTHQETQY
>12|TRBV6-1|.
ASSELDSDYGYT
>13|TRBV28|.
ASSSRDRGGEKLF